Below, one T cell receptor beta chain is given with its context. These data are taken from a study of blood T cell repertoires in COVID-19. Turning to the study itself: Samples of COVID-19 (acute and convalescent) were obtained from the United States, Italy and Spain. T cells, B-cell-depleted T cells, or PBMCs supplied cDNA or gDNA.

As processed by the authors: Estimation of nucleated cell counts was performed using reference gene primer amplification. TCRdb keeps only in-frame clones here, not all; method: immunoSEQ multiplex PCR. The V and J calls and clone size were taken over from that table, and D and trimming were inferred from the DNA. The data show approximately 160,000 clones, under 85% seen once. The CDR3 runs 14 residues. Looked up from germline, CDR1 is LGHDT and CDR2 is YNNKEL (reference sequence). V was clipped by 4 bases and J by 6 bases; unmatched bases: 9. This TCR came from a woman older than 75 with acute or convalescent COVID-19. This sequence joins TRBV3-1 (or the pseudogene TRBV3-2) and TRBJ2-7, with 7 bases that match TRBD1. What was sequenced was peripheral blood. CDR3 region: CASSPGQRFGEQYF. In nucleotides, the CDR3 is TGTGCCAGCAGCCCGGGACAGAGATTCGGCGAGCAGTACTTC.